This T cell receptor (beta chain) was retrieved from a study of blood T cell repertoires in COVID-19. Background on the study: The United States, Italy and Spain provided the acute and convalescent COVID-19 samples.

Trimming cost V 1 base and J 2 bases; bases outside gene matches: 4. The CDR3 loop spans 15 amino acids. Germline lookup yields CDR1 SGHRS and CDR2 YFSETQ. Libraries were prepared by immunoSEQ multiplex PCR; TCRdb keeps only in-frame clonotypes and omits some of them. This sample carries under 250,000 clones, approximately 91% of them seen once, and the ten largest clones take roughly a sixth. The sample consisted of peripheral blood. This receptor was taken from a man between 50 and 59 years old with COVID-19, enrolled during active disease. The V gene is TRBV5-1, the J gene TRBJ2-5; 8 nucleotides align to TRBD2. The CDR3 protein is CASSLSASGQETQYF. The CDR3 DNA reads as TGCGCCAGCAGCTTGAGCGCTAGCGGGCAAGAGACCCAGTACTTC.